These 25 T cell receptor beta chains originate from one sample sequenced in a study of regulatory T cells in long-lasting Graves disease. Regarding time point: newly diagnosed GD, antithyroid drugs for less than 3 months. PBMC-derived RNA was used for the TCR library. In building TCR beta libraries, iRepertoire HTBI primers were used together with Arm-PCR of CDR3 regions. MiXCR, applied by TCRdb to the multiplex PCR reads, yields one record per CDR3 protein. The repertoire has 500,000 or so distinct CDR3 sequences, about 17% of them found once; the top ten carry more than 10%. Separately, the same data were catalogued under a study of T cells in Graves' hyperthyroidism and ophthalmopathy.

This specimen was peripheral blood mononuclear cells (PBMCs), taken at new diagnosis, from a patient treated with antithyroid drugs. The receptors come from a middle-aged man with Graves disease.

This clonotype appeared many times. The gene calls are TRBV6-1 and TRBJ2-7; tentatively, D is TRBD2 (6 bases). The CDR3 sequence is 15 residues long. Trimming took off 4 bases at V and 3 bases at J, with 16 bases between the two ends. Germline V gene sequence: CDR1 MNHNS, CDR2 SASEGT. The CDR3 DNA follows: TGTGCCAGCAGTGGAACCTATAGCGGCGACTACGAGCAGTACTTC. It encodes CASSGTYSGDYEQYF.

This clonotype has a handful of counts. This chain links TRBV20-1 with TRBJ2-1, with 9 bases fitting TRBD2. CDR3 size: 14 residues. Trimming cost V 6 bases and J 6 bases; bases outside gene matches: 9. Looked up from germline, CDR1 is DFQATT and CDR2 is SNEGSKA (reference sequence). CDR3 in DNA: TGCAGTGCCCTACGACTAGCGGCAAGCAATGAGCAGTTCTTC. Its protein product is CSALRLAASNEQFF.

The chain combines TRBV7-2 with TRBJ2-1; D unresolved. CDR3 size: 16 residues. Trimming left V 1 base short and J 0 bases short, with 10 bases between. Germline V gene lookup returns CDR1 SGHTA and CDR2 FQGNSA. The CDR3 region is CASSLVAGSSYNEQFF. The CDR3 DNA reads as TGTGCCAGCAGCTTAGTTGCAGGAAGCTCCTACAATGAGCAGTTCTTC.

This chain links TRBV2 with TRBJ2-2; D might be TRBD1 (7 bases). The CDR3 runs to 15 residues. V shed 6 bases and J shed 0 bases, with 11 bases lying between them. Germline V gives CDR1 SNHLY, CDR2 FYNNEI. This CDR3 is CASRRDRANTGELFF. CDR3 nucleotide sequence: TGTGCCAGCAGGCGGGACAGAGCGAACACCGGGGAGCTGTTTTTT.

The chain couples TRBV18 to TRBJ2-7; 8 bases are shared with TRBD2. This CDR3 contains 15 residues. Germline loops: CDR1 KGHSH, CDR2 LQKENI. V shed 3 bases, J shed 5 bases, and the junction held 9 bases outside the gene matches. The CDR3 is CASSPSISGINEQYF. The CDR3 bases are TGTGCCAGCTCACCGTCGATTAGCGGGATTAACGAGCAGTACTTC.

In this sample, this clonotype turned up many times. The chain is built from TRBV12-3 or TRBV12-4 and TRBJ2-1, with D perhaps matching TRBD2 (5 bases). The CDR3 has 15 residues. V was trimmed by 2 bases and J by 4 bases, leaving 12 bases between them. The CDR3 reads CASSLSERRYNEQFF. The DNA of the CDR3 is TGTGCCAGCAGTTTAAGTGAGCGGAGATACAATGAGCAGTTCTTC.

The chain combines TRBV6-1 with TRBJ1-2, with D unclear. This CDR3 spans 13 amino acids. Trimming left V 8 bases short and J 4 bases short, with 14 bases between. Per the germline V gene, CDR1 is MNHNS and CDR2 is SASEGT. The CDR3 protein is CASGEKNVYGYTF. CDR3 nucleotide sequence: TGTGCCAGCGGGGAGAAGAACGTCTATGGCTACACCTTC.

This clonotype was seen repeatedly, ten times or more. The gene calls are TRBV5-6 and TRBJ2-1; TRBD1 matches at 10 bases. Germline V gene sequence: CDR1 SGHDT, CDR2 YYEEEE. There are 16 residues in the CDR3. With V trimmed by 1 base and J by 8 bases, 9 bases remained unmatched. The CDR3 DNA is TGTGCCAGCAGCTTGCCGGGACAGGGGATTGTCGATGAGCAGTTCTTC. It specifies CASSLPGQGIVDEQFF.

This clonotype was counted between two and nine times. The V call is TRBV24-1, the J call TRBJ2-1; D uncertain. From germline, CDR1 is KGHDR and CDR2 SFDVKD. V shed 4 bases and J shed 2 bases, with 11 bases lying between them. CDR3 length: 15 residues. CDR3 sequence: CATSDPNPPYNEQFF. The DNA for the CDR3 is TGTGCCACCAGTGACCCTAACCCCCCCTACAATGAGCAGTTCTTC.

This clonotype was recorded many times. The chain has TRBV7-9 and TRBJ1-1, with TRBD1 matching over 7 bases. Trimming at V came to 8 bases and at J to 1 base, leaving 7 bases not matched to a gene. The germline V gene encodes CDR1 SEHNR and CDR2 FQNEAQ (reference sequence). CDR3 size: 14 residues. In DNA, the CDR3 is TGTGCCAGCCGGAGGACAGGTTCGAACACTGAAGCTTTCTTT. This sequence encodes CASRRTGSNTEAFF.

The chain employs TRBV20-1 and TRBJ2-1; 14 bases agree with TRBD2. Germline V gives CDR1 DFQATT, CDR2 SNEGSKA (reference sequence). This CDR3 contains 16 residues. Trimming cost V 4 bases and J 3 bases; bases outside gene matches: 5. CDR3 DNA sequence: TGCAGTGCTACAGGGACTAGCGGGAGCCTCTACAATGAGCAGTTCTTC. As protein: CSATGTSGSLYNEQFF.

The rearrangement uses TRBV29-1 and TRBJ2-2; D not resolved. Germline V gives CDR1 SQVTM, CDR2 ANQGSEA. The CDR3 consists of 11 residues. V lost 6 bases to trimming and J lost 4 bases, with 6 bases between them. The CDR3: CSVTITGELFF. Written as DNA, the CDR3 is TGCAGCGTAACGATCACCGGGGAGCTGTTTTTT.

Turning to this clonotype: Given a much more abundant clone one base away, this may be a read error. The CDR3 loop reads CASSPAAGTGNSGSNVLTF. The CDR3 DNA reads TGTGCCAGCAGCCCCGCTGCCGGGACAGGGAACTCTGGGTCCAACGTCCTGACTTTC. V gene TRBV7-9 combines with J gene TRBJ2-6; 9 bases are a match to TRBD1. This CDR3 is built from 19 residues. Germline CDR1 SEHNR, CDR2 FQNEAQ (reference sequence). Variable domain in full (rest from reference TRBV7-9 and TRBJ2-6): DTGVSQNPRHKITKRGQNVTFRCDPISEHNRLYWYRQTLGQGPEFLTYFQNEAQLEKSRLLSDRFSAERPKGSFSTLEIQRTEQGDSAMYLCASSPAAGTGNSGSNVLTFGAGSRLTVL.

Ten or more counts support this clonotype. The rearrangement uses TRBV30 and TRBJ2-7; a possible D gene is TRBD2 (6 bases). The germline V and J ends were trimmed by 5 bases and 0 bases, with 11 bases remaining between them. Germline V lookup: CDR1 GTSNPN, CDR2 SVGIG (reference sequence). This CDR3 spans 13 amino acids. CDR3 nucleotides: TGTGCCTGGGATGGAGGGAACTCCTACGAGCAGTACTTC. Amino acid sequence: CAWDGGNSYEQYF. Together with reference TRBV30 and TRBJ2-7, the CDR3 gives the full variable domain: SQTIHQWPATLVQPVGSPLSLECTVEGTSNPNLYWYRQAAGRGLQLLFYSVGIGQISSEVPQNLSASRPQDRQFILSSKKLLLSDSGFYLCAWDGGNSYEQYFGPGTRLTVT.

For this clonotype: A far larger clone is one base from this, pointing to a likely read error. The chain combines TRBV20-1 with TRBJ2-4, with D perhaps matching TRBD2 (6 bases). This CDR3 comprises 13 residues. Germline V gene sequence: CDR1 DFQATT, CDR2 SNEGSKA (reference sequence). Trimming left V 1 base short and J 13 bases short, with 17 bases between. The CDR3 DNA is TGCAGTGCTAGAGGGGGACTGAACAATGAGCAGTACTTC. The encoded protein is CSARGGLNNEQYF.

Only a few counts were recorded for this clonotype. This chain uses TRBV29-1 with TRBJ2-7; 8 positions agree with TRBD2. V was pared by 1 base and J by 3 bases, with 11 bases of the junction left unmatched. Per germline, CDR1 SQVTM and CDR2 ANQGSEA. CDR3 length equals 16 residues. The CDR3 nucleotides read TGCAGCGTTGAAGCCCGGGGGGGGCACCTGCTCTACGAGCAGTACTTC. It encodes CSVEARGGHLLYEQYF.

This clonotype was seen a handful of times. V usage is TRBV7-9 and J usage is TRBJ1-1; D unclear. The V end was cut by 3 bases, the J end by 10 bases, with 12 bases between. This CDR3 is 12 amino acids long. Per the germline V gene, CDR1 is SEHNR and CDR2 is FQNEAQ (reference sequence). CDR3 protein: CASSFFVDTAFF. The CDR3 coding sequence is TGTGCCAGCAGCTTTTTCGTTGACACAGCTTTCTTT.

This clonotype was observed a few times. The V gene is TRBV20-1, the J gene TRBJ1-5, with 9 bases fitting TRBD1. The V gene's germline CDR1 is DFQATT and CDR2 SNEGSKA (reference sequence). Losses at the gene ends were 7 bases for V and 4 bases for J; bases not matched to a gene: 11. This CDR3 comprises 15 residues. The CDR3 nucleotides are TGCAGTGTTCCCAACCGGGACAGGGATAATCAGCCCCAGCATTTT. Translating it yields CSVPNRDRDNQPQHF.

This clonotype turned up a few times. The V call is TRBV7-9, the J call TRBJ1-5, with 10 bases matching TRBD1. J lost 11 bases, V lost 6 bases, and 7 bases had no gene match. CDR1 is SEHNR, CDR2 FQNEAQ, per germline (reference sequence). The CDR3 extends over 13 amino acids. The CDR3, as DNA: TGTGCCAGCAGTTCGACAGGGGGCTCGGCCCAGCATTTT. Its translation: CASSSTGGSAQHF.

Regarding this clonotype: This could be a read error, since a much larger clone is one nucleotide away. The chain combines TRBV2 with TRBJ2-7; D unresolved. The germline CDR1 and CDR2 sequences are SNHLY and FYNNEI. The CDR3 runs to 10 residues. CDR3: CASWDYEQHF. In DNA, the CDR3 is TGTGCCAGCTGGGATTACGAGCAGCACTTC.

This clonotype has at least ten counts. V gene TRBV20-1 combines with J gene TRBJ2-1, with D perhaps TRBD1 (6 bases). This CDR3 has 13 amino acids. Germline values: CDR1 DFQATT, CDR2 SNEGSKA (reference sequence). The V end was cut by 6 bases, the J end by 2 bases, with 11 bases between. CDR3 protein: CSASRGPYNEQFF. The CDR3 nucleotides are TGCAGTGCGAGCAGGGGACCCTACAATGAGCAGTTCTTC.

CDR3 sequence reads: CASSFAVGVAYSGANVLTF. The CDR3 DNA is TGTGCCAGCAGCTTCGCTGTGGGGGTCGCCTACTCTGGGGCCAACGTCCTGACTTTC. This chain uses TRBV7-9 with TRBJ2-6; D may correspond to TRBD1 or TRBD2 (5 bases each). Trimming shortened V by 3 bases and J by 0 bases, and 18 bases separated the two germline ends. CDR1 SEHNR and CDR2 FQNEAQ come from the germline V gene (reference sequence). The CDR3 length is 19 residues.

This clonotype was observed many times. The chain combines TRBV15 with TRBJ2-2; 7 bases map to TRBD1. CDR3 size: 13 residues. V dropped 6 bases and J dropped 6; count of bases not matched to a gene: 4. Germline loops: CDR1 LNHNV, CDR2 YYDKDF (reference sequence). CDR3 DNA sequence: TGTGCCACCAGTTCAGGACAGGCCGGGGAGCTGTTTTTT. Translated, it gives CATSSGQAGELFF.

This clonotype showed up many times. The chain has TRBV20-1 and TRBJ2-7; the D is unclear. The germline gives CDR1 DFQATT, CDR2 SNEGSKA (reference sequence). Trimming left V 3 bases short and J 2 bases short, with 20 bases between. CDR3 length: 16 amino acids. CDR3 residues: CSASVPGAHPTYEQYF. CDR3 nucleotide sequence: TGCAGTGCTAGCGTGCCCGGTGCTCATCCAACCTACGAGCAGTACTTC.

The rearrangement joins TRBV2 to TRBJ1-5; TRBD1 is a possible D gene (5 bases). V lost 5 bases and J 0 bases, leaving 11 bases between the germline ends. The CDR3 length is 15 residues. The germline V gene has CDR1 SNHLY and CDR2 FYNNEI. In DNA form, the CDR3 reads TGTGCCAGCAGTATGCGTACAGGTAGCAATCAGCCCCAGCATTTT. It is translated as CASSMRTGSNQPQHF. The full variable domain, in which reference TRBV2 and TRBJ1-5 provide the parts outside the CDR3, is EPEVTQTPSHQVTQMGQEVILRCVPISNHLYFYWYRQILGQKVEFLVSFYNNEISEKSEIFDDQFSVERPDGSNFTLKIRSTKLEDSAMYFCASSMRTGSNQPQHFGDGTRLSIL.